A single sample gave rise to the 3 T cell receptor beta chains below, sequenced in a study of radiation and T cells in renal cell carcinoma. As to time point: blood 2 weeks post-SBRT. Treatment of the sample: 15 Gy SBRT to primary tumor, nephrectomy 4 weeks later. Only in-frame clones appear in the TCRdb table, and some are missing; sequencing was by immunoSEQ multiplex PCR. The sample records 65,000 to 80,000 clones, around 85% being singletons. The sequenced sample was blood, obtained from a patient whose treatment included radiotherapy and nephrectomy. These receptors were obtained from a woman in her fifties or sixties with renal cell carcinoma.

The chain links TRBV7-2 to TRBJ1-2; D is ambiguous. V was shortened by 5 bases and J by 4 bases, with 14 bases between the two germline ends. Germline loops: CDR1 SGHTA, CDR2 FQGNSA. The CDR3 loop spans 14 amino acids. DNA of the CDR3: TGTGCCAGCAGCCCAGCCAGATGGGGCTATGGCTACACCTTC. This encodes CASSPARWGYGYTF.

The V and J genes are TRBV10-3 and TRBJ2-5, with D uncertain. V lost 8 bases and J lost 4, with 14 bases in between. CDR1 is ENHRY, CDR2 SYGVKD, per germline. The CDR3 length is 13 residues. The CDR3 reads CAIAPMPGETQYF. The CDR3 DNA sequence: TGTGCCATCGCCCCCATGCCCGGAGAGACCCAGTACTTC.

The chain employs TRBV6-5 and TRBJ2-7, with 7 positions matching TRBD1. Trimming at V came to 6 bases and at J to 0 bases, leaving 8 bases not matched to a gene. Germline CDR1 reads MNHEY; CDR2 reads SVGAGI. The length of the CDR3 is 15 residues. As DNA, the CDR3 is TGTGCCAGCAGGGTGAGACAGGGTAACTCCTACGAGCAGTACTTC. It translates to CASRVRQGNSYEQYF.